These 27 T cell receptor beta chains originate from one sample sequenced in a study of blood T cell repertoires in COVID-19. The repertoire was sequenced with immunoSEQ multiplex PCR; TCRdb's copy has only in-frame clones and lacks some. The table includes a few hundred thousand clones, more than 75% detected once. The specimen was peripheral blood. Receptor source: a middle-aged woman who had recovered from COVID-19.

The J gene is TRBJ2-7, the V gene TRBV7-9, with 10 bases lining up with TRBD2. There are 15 residues in the CDR3. Germline CDR1 SEHNR, CDR2 FQNEAQ (reference sequence). V lost 5 bases, J lost 4 bases, and 8 bases stayed unmatched. In DNA form, the CDR3 reads TGTGCCAGCAGCCCGGGGAGCGGGGGGGGATACGAGCAGTACTTC. Its translation: CASSPGSGGGYEQYF.

The chain carries TRBV6-2 or TRBV6-3 and TRBJ1-1; D not certain. This CDR3 region has 16 residues. Deletions cut 6 bases from V and 0 bases from J, with 17 bases between. Germline CDR1 and CDR2: MNHEY and SVGEGT. This CDR3 is CASSPAAGVMNTEAFF. CDR3 sequence (DNA): TGTGCCAGCAGCCCAGCGGCAGGCGTAATGAACACTGAAGCTTTCTTT.

This clone came up a few times. V and J are TRBV13 and TRBJ2-2; 10 bases are shared with TRBD1. The CDR3 consists of 17 residues. V lost 6 bases and J lost 7; bases outside the gene matches: 14. Germline lookup yields CDR1 PRHDT and CDR2 FYEKMQ (reference sequence). The chain's CDR3 is CASRPLTGGAGFGELFF. The CDR3 nucleotides are TGTGCCAGCAGGCCCCTGACAGGGGGCGCGGGATTCGGGGAGCTGTTTTTT.

The chain uses TRBV6-2 or TRBV6-3 and TRBJ1-2; D gene unclear. Germline-derived CDR1 and CDR2 are MNHEY and SVGEGT. The CDR3 sequence is 16 residues long. Trimming shortened V by 4 bases and J by 3 bases, and 18 bases separated the two germline ends. CDR3 region: CASSSPESLYYYGYTF. In DNA form, the CDR3 reads TGTGCCAGCAGTTCCCCCGAGTCCCTTTACTACTATGGCTACACCTTC.

This clone was counted between two and nine times. V gene TRBV30 combines with J gene TRBJ1-1; D possibly corresponds to TRBD1 (5 bases). The CDR3 extends over 13 amino acids. The V and J ends lost 3 bases and 4 bases respectively, with 12 bases between them. Germline V lookup: CDR1 GTSNPN, CDR2 SVGIG (reference sequence). The chain's CDR3 is CAWSPSRVTEAFF. The CDR3 coding sequence is TGTGCCTGGAGCCCCAGCAGGGTCACTGAAGCTTTCTTT.

This clone was observed a few times. The V call is TRBV9, the J call TRBJ2-7; weak D call: TRBD1 (5 bases). This CDR3 has 13 residues. V dropped 0 bases and J dropped 6 bases, with 10 bases sitting between them. Germline CDR1 and CDR2: SGDLS and YYNGEE. CDR3 protein: CASSVGDRGEQYF. The CDR3 region has the DNA TGTGCCAGCAGCGTAGGGGATAGGGGCGAGCAGTACTTC.

The chain combines TRBV4-3 with TRBJ2-1; TRBD2 matches 10 bases. The CDR3 has 15 amino acids. Germline lookup yields CDR1 LGHNA and CDR2 YSLEER. J was trimmed by 7 bases and V by 1 base; bases with no gene match: 4. The CDR3 spells CASSQGSGRRNEQFF. The CDR3 DNA reads TGCGCCAGCAGCCAAGGTAGCGGGAGGCGGAATGAGCAGTTCTTC.

The CDR3, as DNA: TGTGCCAGCAGCCGGGGGACCCTAAACACCGGGGAGCTGTTTTTT. Translating gives CASSRGTLNTGELFF. The rearrangement uses TRBV6-6 and TRBJ2-2, with a weak D call TRBD2 (6 bases). V was shortened by 6 bases and J by 2 bases, with 13 bases between the two germline ends. The CDR3 runs 15 residues. Looked up from germline, CDR1 is MNHNY and CDR2 is SVGAGI (reference sequence).

This chain links TRBV6-1 with TRBJ1-1, with D maybe TRBD1 (5 bases). Germline V gene sequence: CDR1 MNHNS, CDR2 SASEGT. The CDR3 totals 14 residues. V lost 3 bases to trimming and J lost 9 bases, with 17 bases between them. Here the CDR3 DNA reads TGTGCCAGCAGTGATTGGCAGGGAGGGATCCAAGCTTTCTTT. This translates into CASSDWQGGIQAFF.

This chain links TRBV6-6 with TRBJ2-7; D possibly corresponds to TRBD2 (5 bases). V was cut by 6 bases and J by 9 bases, with 15 bases left in between. CDR1 is MNHNY and CDR2 is SVGAGI in the germline V gene (reference sequence). The CDR3 spans 12 residues. The DNA of the CDR3 is TGTGCCAGCAGCAACGGGGTCCTCGGGCAGTACGTC. Translation gives CASSNGVLGQYV.

CDR3: CASSFPGGRGYTF. The CDR3 DNA follows: TGTGCCAGCAGCTTCCCGGGGGGGCGCGGCTACACCTTC. The gene calls are TRBV11-2 and TRBJ1-2, with a tentative D call TRBD1 (6 bases). The CDR3 covers 13 residues. Germline V gene sequence: CDR1 SGHAT, CDR2 FQNNGV. V lost 3 bases and J 8 bases, leaving 13 bases between the germline ends. Full variable domain (rest looked up from reference TRBV11-2 and TRBJ1-2): EAGVAQSPRYKIIEKRQSVAFWCNPISGHATLYWYQQILGQGPKLLIQFQNNGVVDDSQLPKDRFSAERLKGVDSTLKIQPAKLEDSAVYLCASSFPGGRGYTFGSGTRLTVV.

J is TRBJ2-7 and V is TRBV25-1; 7 positions match TRBD1. V gave up 8 bases and J gave up 2 bases; unmatched junction bases: 9. The CDR3 is 14 amino acids. The germline CDR1 and CDR2 sequences are MGHDK and SYGVNS. CDR3 DNA sequence: TGTGCCAGCGGCCTCGAGCAGGGGGCCTACGAGCAGTACTTC. This encodes CASGLEQGAYEQYF.

This rearrangement joins TRBV13 to TRBJ1-5; possible D gene TRBD1, 6 bases. V shed 4 bases and J shed 2 bases, with 15 bases lying between them. The CDR3 loop spans 16 amino acids. Per germline, CDR1 PRHDT and CDR2 FYEKMQ (reference sequence). The CDR3 sequence is CASSSGGARGNQPQHF. CDR3 coding DNA: TGTGCCAGCAGCTCCGGGGGGGCGCGGGGCAATCAGCCCCAGCATTTT.

The gene calls are TRBV7-2 and TRBJ2-5, with a possible D match to TRBD2 (6 bases). From germline, CDR1 is SGHTA and CDR2 FQGNSA. There are 14 residues in the CDR3. The germline V and J ends were trimmed by 1 base and 5 bases, with 11 bases remaining between them. The CDR3, as DNA: TGTGCCAGCAGCTTAGGGGCGACTAGGGAGACCCAGTACTTC. It translates to CASSLGATRETQYF.

This clone appeared once. The chain is built from TRBV9 and TRBJ1-2, with a weak D call TRBD1 (6 bases). The V end was cut by 3 bases, the J end by 8 bases, with 17 bases between. CDR3 length: 14 amino acids. Germline loops: CDR1 SGDLS, CDR2 YYNGEE. The CDR3 region has the DNA TGTGCCAGCAGCGCCCGGACAGACTCTCTGGGCTACACCTTC. Amino acids: CASSARTDSLGYTF. Drawing the rest from reference TRBV9 and TRBJ1-2, the complete variable domain is DSGVTQTPKHLITATGQRVTLRCSPRSGDLSVYWYQQSLDQGLQFLIQYYNGEERAKGNILERFSAQQFPDLHSELNLSSLELGDSALYFCASSARTDSLGYTFGSGTRLTVV.

The chain employs TRBV24-1 and TRBJ1-2; D gene unclear. V was clipped by 4 bases and J by 7 bases, with 6 bases between them. CDR1 is KGHDR and CDR2 is SFDVKD in the germline V gene. This CDR3 spans 11 amino acids. DNA for the CDR3: TGTGCCACCAGTGAGGGAGCTGGCTACACCTTC. Amino acid sequence: CATSEGAGYTF.

The genes are TRBV19 and TRBJ1-2; possibly TRBD1 for D (5 bases). The CDR3 spans 12 residues. Germline CDR1 reads LNHDA; CDR2 reads SQIVND (reference sequence). V lost 10 bases and J lost 4, with 13 bases in between. CDR3 loop: CATIGGGYGYTF. The CDR3 DNA reads as TGTGCCACGATCGGGGGTGGCTATGGCTACACCTTC.

The V and J genes are TRBV6-5 and TRBJ1-1; the D gene is possibly TRBD1 (6 bases). Trimming stripped 2 bases from V and 2 bases from J, with 12 bases between. The CDR3 totals 15 residues. From germline, CDR1 is MNHEY and CDR2 SVGAGI. The CDR3 nucleotides are TGTGCCAGCAGTTACGGGGCAGGGGTAAACACTGAAGCTTTCTTT. It specifies CASSYGAGVNTEAFF.

V gene TRBV25-1 combines with J gene TRBJ2-7; D gene unclear. The CDR3 sequence is 13 residues long. Trimming cost V 7 bases and J 0 bases, with 10 bases left between them. Germline CDR1 MGHDK, CDR2 SYGVNS. CDR3 residues: CASKTENSYEQYF. CDR3 bases: TGTGCCAGCAAAACCGAGAACTCCTACGAGCAGTACTTC.

CDR3 protein: CASSSRGDTEAFF. CDR3 DNA sequence: TGTGCCAGCAGCTCTCGGGGGGACACTGAAGCTTTCTTT. The chain employs TRBV11-2 and TRBJ1-1; D possibly corresponds to TRBD1 (5 bases). Germline CDR1 SGHAT, CDR2 FQNNGV. The CDR3 is 13 amino acids. V lost 4 bases to trimming and J lost 3 bases, with 9 bases between them.

This clone was seen a few times. The rearrangement links TRBV7-9 to TRBJ1-5; D might be TRBD1 (5 bases). Trimming took 5 bases from V and 3 from J, leaving 11 bases between them. The CDR3 spans 14 residues. Per germline, CDR1 SEHNR and CDR2 FQNEAQ (reference sequence). The CDR3 region has the DNA TGTGCCAGCAGCACAGACAGCGACAATCAGCCCCAGCATTTT. Protein sequence: CASSTDSDNQPQHF.

V and J are TRBV7-9 and TRBJ2-7; 9 bases agree with TRBD1. The CDR3 contains 14 residues. CDR1 and CDR2 (germline): SEHNR, FQNEAQ (reference sequence). V shed 10 bases and J 6 bases; nucleotides not matched to a gene: 13. The CDR3 bases are TGTGCCACTCTACCACGGGACAGGGACTGCGAGCAGTACGTC. It translates to CATLPRDRDCEQYV.

The chain has TRBV5-1 and TRBJ1-1; 8 bases line up with TRBD1. The germline V gene encodes CDR1 SGHRS and CDR2 YFSETQ. The CDR3 spans 15 residues. The ends lost 0 bases at V and 4 bases at J; junction bases unmatched: 5. The CDR3 sequence: CASSLEGQAFTEAFF. In DNA, the CDR3 is TGCGCCAGCAGCTTGGAGGGACAGGCGTTCACTGAAGCTTTCTTT.

The V and J genes are TRBV19 and TRBJ2-3; possible D gene TRBD2, 6 bases. The germline CDR1 and CDR2 sequences are LNHDA and SQIVND (reference sequence). This CDR3 is built from 19 residues. Trimming took 5 bases from V and 2 from J, leaving 26 bases between them. Written as DNA, the CDR3 is TGTGCCAGTAGTTGGGCCGGGGGTGAGCGGACGGACCCCACAGATACGCAGTATTTT. It codes for CASSWAGGERTDPTDTQYF.

The gene calls are TRBV19 and TRBJ1-1, with TRBD1 matching over 8 bases. J lost 11 bases, V lost 6 bases, and 11 bases had no gene match. Germline V gene sequence: CDR1 LNHDA, CDR2 SQIVND (reference sequence). The CDR3 has 13 residues. The CDR3 here is CASSRDRSPGAFF. The CDR3 DNA reads TGTGCCAGTAGCCGGGACAGGAGCCCTGGGGCTTTCTTT.

The chain recombines TRBV5-1 with TRBJ1-1; TRBD1 might be the D (6 bases). The CDR3 is made up of 13 amino acids. Germline assignment: CDR1 SGHRS and CDR2 YFSETQ. Between the trimmed V and J ends, which lost 0 bases and 4 bases, there was a span of 7 bases. The CDR3 DNA reads as TGCGCCAGCAGCTTGGTGGGGGCCACTGAAGCTTTCTTT. The encoded protein is CASSLVGATEAFF.

The chain uses TRBV11-2 and TRBJ2-5, with 8 bases lining up with TRBD1. The CDR3 spans 16 residues. Germline V lookup: CDR1 SGHAT, CDR2 FQNNGV. The trim removed 5 bases at V and 4 bases at J, leaving 12 bases unmatched. CDR3 residues: CASSPQDRVGGETQYF. The CDR3 DNA reads as TGTGCCAGCAGCCCCCAGGACAGGGTGGGGGGAGAGACCCAGTACTTC.